The source of this T cell receptor beta chain is a study of cytomegalovirus exposure and HLA in healthy donors. Findings and caveats of the study: In most subjects, TCR beta sequences reportedly gave accurate predictions of HLA-A and HLA-B alleles.

The germline gives CDR1 SGHRS, CDR2 YFSETQ. This CDR3 comprises 16 residues. After removal of 0 bases from V and 4 bases from J, the junction contained 6 bases not matched to a gene. As for this clone: What it binds is unknown.

The PCR contained 60 Vbeta and 13 Jbeta primers. Sequencing used immunoSEQ multiplex PCR; TCRdb keeps in-frame clones, though not all of them. The repertoire holds more than 90,000 clones, with about two thirds as singletons. Sequences were obtained from PBMCs. This sequence joins TRBV5-1 and TRBJ2-1; 8 bases are a match to TRBD2. This receptor was identified in a boy aged 5-17 years in good health and CMV-seropositive. The CDR3 loop reads CASSLDPSGLYNEQFF. CDR3 sequence (DNA): TGCGCCAGCAGCTTGGATCCTAGCGGGCTTTACAATGAGCAGTTCTTC. The full variable domain, rest sourced from reference TRBV5-1 and TRBJ2-1, is KAGVTQTPRYLIKTRGQQVTLSCSPISGHRSVSWYQQTPGQGLQFLFEYFSETQRNKGNFPGRFSGRQFSNSRSEMNVSTLELGDSALYLCASSLDPSGLYNEQFFGPGTRLTVL.